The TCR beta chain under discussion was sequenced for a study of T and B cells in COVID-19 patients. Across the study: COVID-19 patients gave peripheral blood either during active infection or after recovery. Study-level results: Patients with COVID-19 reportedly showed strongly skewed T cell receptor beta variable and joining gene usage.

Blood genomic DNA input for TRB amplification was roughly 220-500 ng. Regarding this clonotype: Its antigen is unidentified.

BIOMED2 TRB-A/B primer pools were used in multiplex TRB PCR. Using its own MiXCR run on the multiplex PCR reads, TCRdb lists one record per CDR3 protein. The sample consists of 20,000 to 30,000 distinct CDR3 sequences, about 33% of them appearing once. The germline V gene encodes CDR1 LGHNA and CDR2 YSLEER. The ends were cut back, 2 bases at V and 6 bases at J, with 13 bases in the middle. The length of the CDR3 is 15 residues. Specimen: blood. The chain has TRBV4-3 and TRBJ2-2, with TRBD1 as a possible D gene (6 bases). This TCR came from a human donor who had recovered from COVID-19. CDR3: CASSQNRQASGELFF. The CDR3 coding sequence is TGCGCCAGCAGCCAAAATCGACAGGCGTCCGGGGAGCTGTTTTTT.